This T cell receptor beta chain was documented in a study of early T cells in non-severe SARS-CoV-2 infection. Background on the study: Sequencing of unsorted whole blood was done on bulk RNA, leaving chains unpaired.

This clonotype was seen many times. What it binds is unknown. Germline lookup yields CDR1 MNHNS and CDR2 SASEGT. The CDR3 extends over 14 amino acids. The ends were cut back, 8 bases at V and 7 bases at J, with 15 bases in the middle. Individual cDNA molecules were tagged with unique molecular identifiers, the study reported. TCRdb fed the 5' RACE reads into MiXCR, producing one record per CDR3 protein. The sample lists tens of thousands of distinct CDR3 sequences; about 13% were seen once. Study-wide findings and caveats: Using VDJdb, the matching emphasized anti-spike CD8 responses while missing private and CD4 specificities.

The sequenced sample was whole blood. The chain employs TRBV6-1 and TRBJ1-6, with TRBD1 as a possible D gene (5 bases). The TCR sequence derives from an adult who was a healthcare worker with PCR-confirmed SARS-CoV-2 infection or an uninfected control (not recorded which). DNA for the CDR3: TGTGCCAGCCTAGAAAGGGGCCTCAATTCACCCCTCCACTTT. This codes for CASLERGLNSPLHF.